This T cell receptor (beta chain) was found in a study of OX40 agonist ivuxolimab in advanced cancers. The wider study: Dose-escalation patients' cancers were hepatocellular carcinoma, melanoma, renal cell or head and neck cancer.

A single count supports this clone. Its antigen is still unknown. Whole-study results and caveats: No antigen was identified for the clonally expanded peripheral T cells. Clones of CD4+ and CD8+ blood T cells grew by week 6 at doses of 0.1 to 3.0 mg/kg.

Germline V gene lookup returns CDR1 MDHEN and CDR2 SYDVKM. Unmatched junction bases numbered 19, after V lost 6 bases and J lost 6 bases. This CDR3 has 17 amino acids. Clones were read by immunoSEQ multiplex PCR, and TCRdb kept only the in-frame ones, dropping some. This sample carries about 79,000 clones, over 80% of them seen once, and the ten largest clones take approximately 0.48%. Source: CD4+ or CD8+ T cells sorted from blood, taken in a trial of the OX40 agonist ivuxolimab. The receptor was isolated from an adult with an advanced solid tumor such as melanoma, head and neck, liver or kidney cancer. This rearrangement joins TRBV28 to TRBJ1-2; TRBD1 aligns across 7 bases. The CDR3 protein is CASSLSRGSFNGDGYTF. CDR3 DNA: TGTGCCAGCAGCCTATCCAGGGGGAGTTTCAACGGCGATGGCTACACCTTC.